These 22 T cell receptor beta chains originate from one sample sequenced in a study of blood T cell repertoires in COVID-19. Produced via immunoSEQ multiplex PCR; TCRdb's table is partial and in-frame only. The sample lists around 330,000 clones; over 80% were seen once. Sequenced material: PBMCs or T cells enriched from blood (not recorded which). These receptor sequences come from a woman between 18 and 29 years old who had recovered from COVID-19.

The rearrangement uses TRBV5-1 and TRBJ1-2; 10 bases are a match to TRBD1. CDR1 and CDR2 (germline): SGHRS, YFSETQ. The CDR3 totals 14 residues. V shed 7 bases and J 4 bases; nucleotides not matched to a gene: 7. The CDR3 spells CASSPGQGPYGYTF. The CDR3 nucleotides read TGCGCCAGCTCCCCGGGACAGGGGCCCTATGGCTACACCTTC.

This clone was picked up a small number of times. The DNA of the CDR3 is TGTGCCAGCAGTGAACGACACCCGTTAAGAAATGAAAAACTGTTTTTT. It yields the protein CASSERHPLRNEKLFF. The V and J genes are TRBV25-1 and TRBJ1-4, with D unresolved. V lost 2 bases and J 5 bases, leaving 15 bases between the germline ends. From germline, CDR1 is MGHDK and CDR2 SYGVNS. This CDR3 contains 16 residues. The complete variable domain, with remaining parts taken from reference TRBV25-1 and TRBJ1-4, reads EADIYQTPRYLVIGTGKKITLECSQTMGHDKMYWYQQDPGMELHLIHYSYGVNSTEKGDLSSESTVSRIRTEHFPLTLESARPSHTSQYLCASSERHPLRNEKLFFGSGTQLSVL.

This chain joins TRBV7-2 and TRBJ2-3, with 12 positions matching TRBD2. J gave up 1 base and V 5 bases, and 13 bases lay outside the gene matches. The CDR3 loop spans 19 amino acids. Germline loops: CDR1 SGHTA, CDR2 FQGNSA. The CDR3 region is CASSILAGGHNPRTDTQYF. The CDR3, as DNA: TGTGCCAGCAGCATACTAGCGGGAGGCCACAATCCTCGCACAGATACGCAGTATTTT.

The chain couples TRBV28 to TRBJ1-5, with TRBD1 matching over 7 bases. Germline-derived CDR1 and CDR2 are MDHEN and SYDVKM. The CDR3 totals 15 residues. The V segment lost 6 bases and the J segment 7 bases; nucleotides outside the gene matches: 12. The CDR3 nucleotides read TGTGCCAGCAGCCCGTGGGACAGACCGGGGCAGCCCCAGCATTTT. It translates to CASSPWDRPGQPQHF.

This clone was detected only once. The chain couples TRBV7-2 to TRBJ2-1, with D maybe TRBD2 (7 bases). Trimming removed 5 bases from V and 3 bases from J, with 11 bases in between. The CDR3 covers 14 residues. Germline lookup yields CDR1 SGHTA and CDR2 FQGNSA. CDR3 amino acids: CASSGGAIYNEQFF. The CDR3 DNA sequence: TGTGCCAGCAGCGGGGGGGCTATCTACAATGAGCAGTTCTTC.

This clone was observed a few times. The genes are TRBV7-9 and TRBJ2-7; the match to TRBD2 covers 7 bases. CDR1 and CDR2 (germline): SEHNR, FQNEAQ (reference sequence). The V gene end was trimmed by 5 bases and the J gene end by 3 bases; junction bases not matched to a gene: 7. This CDR3 has 14 amino acids. CDR3 nucleotide sequence: TGTGCCAGCAGCGTGAGCGGGGACCACTACGAGCAGTACTTC. Translation: CASSVSGDHYEQYF.

The rearrangement joins TRBV28 to TRBJ2-5, with D maybe TRBD1 (6 bases). This CDR3 region has 15 residues. V lost 2 bases and J 5 bases, leaving 15 bases between the germline ends. Germline values: CDR1 MDHEN, CDR2 SYDVKM. In DNA, the CDR3 is TGTGCCAGCAGTTTACGATTTACAGGGTTGGAGACCCAGTACTTC. Protein product: CASSLRFTGLETQYF.

This chain connects TRBV10-3 to TRBJ1-1; no clear D. CDR1 is ENHRY, CDR2 SYGVKD, per germline. The V end was cut by 7 bases, the J end by 7 bases, with 16 bases between. This CDR3 spans 13 amino acids. The CDR3: CAITAGQTSEAFF. DNA of the CDR3: TGTGCCATCACCGCGGGCCAAACGAGTGAAGCTTTCTTT.

The chain carries TRBV19 and TRBJ1-3; D is uncertain. Trimming removed 3 bases from V and 0 bases from J, with 12 bases in between. The CDR3 extends over 16 amino acids. CDR1 is LNHDA, CDR2 SQIVND, per germline (reference sequence). The CDR3 sequence: CASSISDWLSGNTIYF. In DNA, the CDR3 is TGTGCCAGTAGTATTTCTGACTGGCTCTCTGGAAACACCATATATTTT.

This clone occurred once. J is TRBJ1-1 and V is TRBV2; 10 nucleotides line up with TRBD1. CDR1 and CDR2 from the germline V gene are SNHLY and FYNNEI. V was clipped by 4 bases and J by 1 base; unmatched bases: 9. The CDR3 has 17 residues. The CDR3 region is CASSVRQGAIWNTEAFF. The CDR3 region has the DNA TGTGCCAGCAGTGTCCGACAGGGGGCGATTTGGAACACTGAAGCTTTCTTT. The full variable domain, in which reference TRBV2 and TRBJ1-1 provide the parts outside the CDR3, is EPEVTQTPSHQVTQMGQEVILRCVPISNHLYFYWYRQILGQKVEFLVSFYNNEISEKSEIFDDQFSVERPDGSNFTLKIRSTKLEDSAMYFCASSVRQGAIWNTEAFFGQGTRLTVV.

The rearrangement uses TRBV30 and TRBJ1-4; D is uncertain. V was shortened by 6 bases and J by 0 bases, with 11 bases between the two germline ends. This CDR3 is 14 amino acids long. Germline V lookup: CDR1 GTSNPN, CDR2 SVGIG (reference sequence). CDR3 coding DNA: TGTGCCTGTAACGAGGGAACAACTAATGAAAAACTGTTTTTT. Protein sequence: CACNEGTTNEKLFF.

This rearrangement joins TRBV19 to TRBJ2-7; D is undetermined. The V and J ends lost 3 bases and 1 base respectively, with 19 bases between them. Germline-derived CDR1 and CDR2 are LNHDA and SQIVND (reference sequence). The CDR3 has 17 residues. The CDR3 DNA sequence: TGTGCCAGTAGTATCTCGTCCCTGGGCCCCCCGTCCTACGAGCAGTACTTC. Translated: CASSISSLGPPSYEQYF.

This chain uses TRBV7-2 with TRBJ2-5, with 7 bases identical to TRBD2. The CDR3 covers 15 residues. Germline values: CDR1 SGHTA, CDR2 FQGNSA. J gave up 4 bases and V 8 bases, and 13 bases lay outside the gene matches. CDR3 DNA sequence: TGTGCCAGCTCCTTTGGGGGGGGGTTTGGAGAGACCCAGTACTTC. This translates into CASSFGGGFGETQYF.

This chain connects TRBV6-2 or TRBV6-3 to TRBJ1-1; D is undetermined. CDR3 length equals 13 residues. Trimming left V 2 bases short and J 7 bases short, with 11 bases between. Germline CDR1 and CDR2: MNHEY and SVGEGT. For the CDR3, the DNA is TGTGCCAGCAGTTACCAACCCGGGAGTGAAGCTTTCTTT. Protein: CASSYQPGSEAFF.

The rearrangement joins TRBV4-3 to TRBJ1-6; a weak D match, TRBD1 (5 bases). V shed 3 bases and J shed 11 bases, with 17 bases lying between them. This CDR3 spans 15 amino acids. Germline loops: CDR1 LGHNA, CDR2 YSLEER. In nucleotides, the CDR3 is TGCGCCAGCAGCCAGGAAACAGGAAATTCCGCACCCCTCCACTTT. Amino acid sequence: CASSQETGNSAPLHF.

This clone was observed a single time. The chain has TRBV6-1 and TRBJ1-2; D is possibly TRBD1 (6 bases). V was clipped by 1 base and J by 11 bases, with 20 bases between them. The CDR3 runs 15 residues. Germline lookup yields CDR1 MNHNS and CDR2 SASEGT. In DNA, the CDR3 is TGTGCCAGCAGTGAAGGAATGGGGGCGATCCTAGGATACACCTTC. It translates to CASSEGMGAILGYTF.

With respect to this clone: Other DNA sequences from this sample encode an identical CDR3 as well. The V call is TRBV7-3, the J call TRBJ1-1; D uncertain. The germline V and J ends were trimmed by 2 bases and 2 bases, with 6 bases remaining between them. In germline, CDR1 is SGHTA, CDR2 FQGTGA. This CDR3 contains 13 residues. CDR3 in amino acids: CASSLQVNTEAFF. The CDR3 DNA reads TGTGCCAGCAGCTTACAGGTTAACACTGAAGCTTTCTTT.

J is TRBJ2-1 and V is TRBV28, with D unclear. In germline, CDR1 is MDHEN, CDR2 SYDVKM. This CDR3 has 17 amino acids. Trimming removed 6 bases from V and 0 bases from J, with 18 bases in between. CDR3 residues: CASSPPLEVSSYNEQFF. Written as DNA, the CDR3 is TGTGCCAGCAGCCCACCCCTCGAGGTCAGCTCCTACAATGAGCAGTTCTTC.

The J gene is TRBJ1-2, the V gene TRBV9; D might be TRBD1 (5 bases). From germline, CDR1 is SGDLS and CDR2 YYNGEE. V gave up 0 bases and J gave up 6 bases, with 18 bases separating them. This CDR3 has 16 residues. The CDR3 loop is CASSVDIQGGRDGYTF. The CDR3, as DNA: TGTGCCAGCAGCGTAGATATCCAGGGAGGTCGGGATGGCTACACCTTC.

V is TRBV4-2 and J is TRBJ2-5; TRBD2 aligns across 7 bases. From germline, CDR1 is LGHNA and CDR2 YNFKEQ. The CDR3 contains 16 residues. V shed 5 bases, J shed 5 bases, and the junction held 14 bases outside the gene matches. CDR3 sequence: CASSIPGLVGGETQYF. CDR3 nucleotide sequence: TGTGCCAGCAGCATCCCCGGACTAGTTGGGGGGGAGACCCAGTACTTC.

The table lists this clone with a few counts. CDR3 nucleotide sequence: TGTGCCAGTAGTGCGCGACAGGGGACGAACACTGAAGCTTTCTTT. It codes for CASSARQGTNTEAFF. This rearrangement joins TRBV19 to TRBJ1-1; TRBD1 matches 8 bases. J lost 1 base, V lost 5 bases, and 6 bases had no gene match. The V gene's germline CDR1 is LNHDA and CDR2 SQIVND (reference sequence). This CDR3 has 15 amino acids.

The gene calls are TRBV4-3 and TRBJ1-2, with 7 positions matching TRBD1. From germline, CDR1 is LGHNA and CDR2 YSLEER. This CDR3 spans 14 amino acids. J gave up 6 bases and V 4 bases, and 8 bases lay outside the gene matches. The DNA of the CDR3 is TGCGCCAGCAGCCTTGACAGGGCTTCGGATGGCTACACCTTC. This codes for CASSLDRASDGYTF.